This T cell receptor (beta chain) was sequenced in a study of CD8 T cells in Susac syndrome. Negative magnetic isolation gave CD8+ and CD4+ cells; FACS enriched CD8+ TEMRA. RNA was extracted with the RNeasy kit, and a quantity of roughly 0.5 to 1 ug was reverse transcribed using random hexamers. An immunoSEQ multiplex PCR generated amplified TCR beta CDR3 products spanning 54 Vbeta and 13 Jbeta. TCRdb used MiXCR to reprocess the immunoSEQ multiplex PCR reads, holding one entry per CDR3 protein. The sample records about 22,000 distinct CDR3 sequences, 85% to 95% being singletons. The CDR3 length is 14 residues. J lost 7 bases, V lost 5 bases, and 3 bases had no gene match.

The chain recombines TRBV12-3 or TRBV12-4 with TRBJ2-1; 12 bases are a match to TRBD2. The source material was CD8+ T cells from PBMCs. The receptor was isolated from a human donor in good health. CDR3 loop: CASSLGLAGNEQFF. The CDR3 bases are TGTGCCAGCAGTCTAGGACTAGCGGGGAATGAGCAGTTCTTC.